The clone carrying this T cell receptor (beta chain) occurred many times. Its antigen is unknown. This CDR3 is built from 17 residues. Looked up from germline, CDR1 is SGHRS and CDR2 is YFSETQ. After removal of 3 bases from V and 1 base from J, the junction contained 13 bases not matched to a gene. With 10-nucleotide random UMIs included, cDNA was synthesized by 5'RACE. TCRdb ran MiXCR on the 5' RACE reads and lists one entry per CDR3 protein. The table includes around 94,000 distinct CDR3 sequences, 3.5% detected once. The data derive from a study of neurological immune-mediated disorders. Study-wide points: The phylogenetic placement of 18 of 34 multiple sclerosis patients' repertoires in one related-CDR3 cluster constitutes a possible signature. No CDR3 amino acid sequences recurred among expanded clones across subjects, suggesting private repertoires in all groups.

This rearrangement joins TRBV5-1 to TRBJ2-7, with TRBD1 identical over 7 bases. Sequenced: PBMCs. The receptor's source is a woman between 18 and 29 years old with multiple sclerosis. This CDR3 is CASSWTGAGTNSYEQYF. CDR3 nucleotides: TGCGCCAGCAGCTGGACAGGAGCCGGGACCAATTCCTACGAGCAGTACTTC.